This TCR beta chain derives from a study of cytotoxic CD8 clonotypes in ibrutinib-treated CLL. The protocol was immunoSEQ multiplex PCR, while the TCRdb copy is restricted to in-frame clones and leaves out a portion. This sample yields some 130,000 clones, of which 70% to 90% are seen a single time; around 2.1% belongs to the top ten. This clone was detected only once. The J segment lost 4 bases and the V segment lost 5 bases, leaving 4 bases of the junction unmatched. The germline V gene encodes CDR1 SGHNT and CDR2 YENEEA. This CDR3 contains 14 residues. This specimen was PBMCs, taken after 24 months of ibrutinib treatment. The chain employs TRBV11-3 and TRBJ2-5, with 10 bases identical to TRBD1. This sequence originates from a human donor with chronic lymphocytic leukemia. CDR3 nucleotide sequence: TGTGCCAGCAGCAGACAGGGGGCTGCAGAGACCCAGTACTTC. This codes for CASSRQGAAETQYF. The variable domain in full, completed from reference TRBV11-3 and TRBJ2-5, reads EAGVVQSPRYKIIEKKQPVAFWCNPISGHNTLYWYLQNLGQGPELLIRYENEEAVDDSQLPKDRFSAERLKGVDSTLKIQPAELGDSAVYLCASSRQGAAETQYFGPGTRLLVL.